This T cell receptor beta chain was retrieved from a study of tissue T cells after allogeneic stem cell transplantation. Findings and caveats of the study: Within patients, tissue anatomy strongly shaped TCR repertoire composition. Shared clones across patients were few; motif clustering revealed tissue-specific shared signatures.

As to this clone: As yet, its antigen is unknown. The listed genes are named as in mouse. The read falls 1 residue short of the CDR3 end, and the missing part is taken from the germline J gene.

This sample's time point: mouse harvest day 7 after allogeneic transplant. Each mouse received 10^7 T-cell-depleted marrow cells plus 10^6 splenic CD5+ T cells by tail vein. Mice had MHC-mismatched B6 into BALB/c GVHD, sampled day 7 or 14. Some clones are missing from TCRdb's copy, which holds only in-frame ones; the method was immunoSEQ multiplex PCR. This table holds roughly 2,100 clones, 54% found once. V lost 4 bases and J lost 4; bases outside the gene matches: 5. CDR3 size: 14 residues. Germline V gives CDR1 NNHNN, CDR2 SYGAGS (reference sequence). The material sequenced was spleen. The genes are TRBV13-2 and TRBJ2-7; 10 bases map to TRBD2. The TCR originated in a female BALB/c mouse given C57BL/6 T cells with graft-versus-host disease after an allogeneic hematopoietic cell transplant. The CDR3 DNA, read in part, is TGTGCCAGCGGTCAGACTGGGGGGTTGTATGAACAGTAC. Encoded protein: CASGQTGGLYEQY. The CDR3 reads in full as CASGQTGGLYEQYF.